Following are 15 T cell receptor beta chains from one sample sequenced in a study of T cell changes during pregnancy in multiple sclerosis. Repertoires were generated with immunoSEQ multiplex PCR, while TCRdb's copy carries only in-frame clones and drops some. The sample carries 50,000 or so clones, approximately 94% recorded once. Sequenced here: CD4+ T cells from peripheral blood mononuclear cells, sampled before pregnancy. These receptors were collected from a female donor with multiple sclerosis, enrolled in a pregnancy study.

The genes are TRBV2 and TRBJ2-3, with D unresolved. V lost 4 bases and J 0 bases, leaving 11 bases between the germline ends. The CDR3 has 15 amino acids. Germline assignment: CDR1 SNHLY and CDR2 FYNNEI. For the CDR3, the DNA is TGTGCCAGCAGTGGTACAGACACTAGCACAGATACGCAGTATTTT. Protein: CASSGTDTSTDTQYF.

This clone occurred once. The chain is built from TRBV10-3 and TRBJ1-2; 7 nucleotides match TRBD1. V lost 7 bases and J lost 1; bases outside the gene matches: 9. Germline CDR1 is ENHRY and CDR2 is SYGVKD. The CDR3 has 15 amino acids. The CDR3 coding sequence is TGTGCCATCATGGGCGACAGGGAAAGTAACTATGGCTACACCTTC. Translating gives CAIMGDRESNYGYTF.

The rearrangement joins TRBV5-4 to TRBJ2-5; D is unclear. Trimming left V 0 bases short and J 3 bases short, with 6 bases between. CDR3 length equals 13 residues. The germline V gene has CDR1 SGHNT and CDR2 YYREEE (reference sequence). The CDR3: CASSLGGEETQYF. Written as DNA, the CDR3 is TGTGCCAGCAGCTTGGGTGGAGAAGAGACCCAGTACTTC.

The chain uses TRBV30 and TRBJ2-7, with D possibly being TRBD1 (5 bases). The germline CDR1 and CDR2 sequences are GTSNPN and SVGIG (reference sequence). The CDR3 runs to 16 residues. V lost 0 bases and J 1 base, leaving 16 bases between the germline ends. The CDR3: CAWSVRRTSPSYEQYF. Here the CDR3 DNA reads TGTGCCTGGAGTGTACGAAGGACATCTCCTTCCTACGAGCAGTACTTC.

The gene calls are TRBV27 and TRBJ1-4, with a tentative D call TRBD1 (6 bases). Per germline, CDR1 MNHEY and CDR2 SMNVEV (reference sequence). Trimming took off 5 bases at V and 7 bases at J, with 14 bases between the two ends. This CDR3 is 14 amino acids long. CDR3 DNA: TGTGCCAGCAGTGGAGGGGGGGCTGCTGAAAAACTGTTTTTT. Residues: CASSGGGAAEKLFF.

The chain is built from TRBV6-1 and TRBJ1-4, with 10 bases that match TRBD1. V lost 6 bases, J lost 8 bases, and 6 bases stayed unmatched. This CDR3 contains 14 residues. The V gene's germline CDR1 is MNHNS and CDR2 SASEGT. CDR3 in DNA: TGTGCCAGCAGGGGACAGGGGACCCGGGAAAAACTGTTTTTT. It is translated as CASRGQGTREKLFF.

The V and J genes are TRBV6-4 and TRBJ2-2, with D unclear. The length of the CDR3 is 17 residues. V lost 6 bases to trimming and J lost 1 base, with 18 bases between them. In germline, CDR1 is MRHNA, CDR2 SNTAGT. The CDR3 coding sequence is TGTGCCAGCAGCCCCACGTGGCCTCTCAAGAACACCGGGGAGCTGTTTTTT. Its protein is CASSPTWPLKNTGELFF.

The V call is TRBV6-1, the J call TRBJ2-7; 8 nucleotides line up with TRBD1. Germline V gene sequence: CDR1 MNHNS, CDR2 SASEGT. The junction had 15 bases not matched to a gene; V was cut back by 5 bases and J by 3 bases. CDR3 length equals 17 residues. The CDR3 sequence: CASSKGVTGVSYYEQYF. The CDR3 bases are TGTGCCAGCAGTAAAGGGGTGACAGGGGTCAGTTACTACGAGCAGTACTTC.

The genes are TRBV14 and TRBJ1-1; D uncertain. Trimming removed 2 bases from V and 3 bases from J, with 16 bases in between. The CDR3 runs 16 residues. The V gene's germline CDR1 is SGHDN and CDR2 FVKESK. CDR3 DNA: TGTGCCAGCAGCCAACCTAGAAAGCAAGGAGACACTGAAGCTTTCTTT. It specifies CASSQPRKQGDTEAFF.

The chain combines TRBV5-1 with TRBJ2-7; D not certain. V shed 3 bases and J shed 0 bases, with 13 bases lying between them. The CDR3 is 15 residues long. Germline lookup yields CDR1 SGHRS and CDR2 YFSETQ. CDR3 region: CASSSSRGFSYEQYF. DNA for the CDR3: TGCGCCAGCAGCTCGTCTCGCGGATTCTCCTACGAGCAGTACTTC.

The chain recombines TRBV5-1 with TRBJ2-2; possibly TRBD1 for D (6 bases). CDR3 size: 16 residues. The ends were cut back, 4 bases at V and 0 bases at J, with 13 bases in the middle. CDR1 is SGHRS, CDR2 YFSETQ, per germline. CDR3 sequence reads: CASSEWTDANTGELFF. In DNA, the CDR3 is TGCGCCAGCAGCGAATGGACAGACGCGAACACCGGGGAGCTGTTTTTT.

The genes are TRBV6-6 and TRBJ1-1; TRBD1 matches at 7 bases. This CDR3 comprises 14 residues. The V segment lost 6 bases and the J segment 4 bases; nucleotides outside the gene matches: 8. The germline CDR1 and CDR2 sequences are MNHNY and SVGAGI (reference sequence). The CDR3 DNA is TGTGCCAGCAGACCAGGACAGGATGGCACTGAAGCTTTCTTT. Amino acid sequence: CASRPGQDGTEAFF.

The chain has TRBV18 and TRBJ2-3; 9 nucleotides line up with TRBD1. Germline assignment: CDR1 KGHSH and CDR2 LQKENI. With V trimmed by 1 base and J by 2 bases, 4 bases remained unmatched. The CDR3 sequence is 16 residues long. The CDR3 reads CASSPRRQGVTDTQYF. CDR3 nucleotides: TGTGCCAGCTCACCACGGAGACAGGGGGTCACAGATACGCAGTATTTT.

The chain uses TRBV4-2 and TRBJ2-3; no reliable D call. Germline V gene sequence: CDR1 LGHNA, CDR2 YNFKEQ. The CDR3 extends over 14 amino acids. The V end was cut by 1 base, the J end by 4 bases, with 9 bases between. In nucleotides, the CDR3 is TGTGCCAGCAGCCAAGTTCCTATGTCAGATACGCAGTATTTT. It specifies CASSQVPMSDTQYF.

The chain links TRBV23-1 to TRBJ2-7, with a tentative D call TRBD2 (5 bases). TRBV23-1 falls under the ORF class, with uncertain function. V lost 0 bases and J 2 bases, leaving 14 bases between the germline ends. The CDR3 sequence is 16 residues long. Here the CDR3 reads CASSQSGGLHPYEQYF. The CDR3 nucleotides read TGCGCCAGCAGTCAATCGGGCGGACTTCATCCCTACGAGCAGTACTTC.